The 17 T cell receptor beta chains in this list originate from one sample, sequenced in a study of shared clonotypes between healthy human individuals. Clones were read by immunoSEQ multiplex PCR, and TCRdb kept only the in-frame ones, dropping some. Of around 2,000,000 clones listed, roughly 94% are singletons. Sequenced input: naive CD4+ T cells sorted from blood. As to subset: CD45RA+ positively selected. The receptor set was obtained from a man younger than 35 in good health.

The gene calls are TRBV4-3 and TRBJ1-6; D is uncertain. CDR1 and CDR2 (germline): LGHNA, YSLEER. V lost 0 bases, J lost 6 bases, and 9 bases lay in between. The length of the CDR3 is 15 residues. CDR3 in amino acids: CASSQDLLLNSPLHF. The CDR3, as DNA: TGCGCCAGCAGCCAAGATCTCCTCCTTAATTCACCCCTCCACTTT.

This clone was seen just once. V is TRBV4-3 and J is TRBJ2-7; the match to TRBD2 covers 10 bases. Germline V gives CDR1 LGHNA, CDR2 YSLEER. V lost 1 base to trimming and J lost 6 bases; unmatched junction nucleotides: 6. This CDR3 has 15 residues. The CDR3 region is CASSQAAGGFIEQYF. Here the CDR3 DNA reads TGCGCCAGCAGCCAAGCAGCGGGAGGGTTTATCGAGCAGTACTTC.

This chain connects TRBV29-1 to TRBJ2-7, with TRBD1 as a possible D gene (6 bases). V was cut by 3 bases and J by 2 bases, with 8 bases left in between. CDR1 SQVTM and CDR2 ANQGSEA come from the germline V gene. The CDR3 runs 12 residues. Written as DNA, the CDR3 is TGCAGCGTTGAGGACAGTCCCTACGAGCAGTACTTC. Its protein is CSVEDSPYEQYF.

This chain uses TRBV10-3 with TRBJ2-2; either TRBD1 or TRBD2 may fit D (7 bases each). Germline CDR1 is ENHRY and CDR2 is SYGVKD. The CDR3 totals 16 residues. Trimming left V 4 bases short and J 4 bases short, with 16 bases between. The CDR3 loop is CAISGSGGDATGELFF. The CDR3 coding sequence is TGTGCCATCAGTGGGTCAGGGGGGGATGCCACCGGGGAGCTGTTTTTT.

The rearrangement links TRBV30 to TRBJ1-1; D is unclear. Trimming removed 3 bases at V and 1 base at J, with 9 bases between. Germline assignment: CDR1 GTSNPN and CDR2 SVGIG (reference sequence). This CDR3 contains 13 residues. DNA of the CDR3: TGTGCCTGGAGCGCTTCTGAGAACACTGAAGCTTTCTTT. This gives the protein CAWSASENTEAFF. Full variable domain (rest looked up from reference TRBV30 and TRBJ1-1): SQTIHQWPATLVQPVGSPLSLECTVEGTSNPNLYWYRQAAGRGLQLLFYSVGIGQISSEVPQNLSASRPQDRQFILSSKKLLLSDSGFYLCAWSASENTEAFFGQGTRLTVV.

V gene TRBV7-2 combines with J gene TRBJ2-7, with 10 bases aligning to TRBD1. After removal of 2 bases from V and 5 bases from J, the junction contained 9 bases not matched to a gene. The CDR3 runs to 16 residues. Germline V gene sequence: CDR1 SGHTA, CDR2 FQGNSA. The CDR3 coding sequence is TGTGCCAGCAGCTTAAAACCGGGACAGGGGTTGGACGAGCAGTACTTC. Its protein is CASSLKPGQGLDEQYF.

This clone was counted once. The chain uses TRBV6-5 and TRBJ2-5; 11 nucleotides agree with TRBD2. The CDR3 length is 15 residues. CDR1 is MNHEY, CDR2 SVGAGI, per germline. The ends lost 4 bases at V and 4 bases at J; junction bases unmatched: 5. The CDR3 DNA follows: TGTGCCAGCAGTTTGAGGCTAGCGGGGGGAGAGACCCAGTACTTC. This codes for CASSLRLAGGETQYF.

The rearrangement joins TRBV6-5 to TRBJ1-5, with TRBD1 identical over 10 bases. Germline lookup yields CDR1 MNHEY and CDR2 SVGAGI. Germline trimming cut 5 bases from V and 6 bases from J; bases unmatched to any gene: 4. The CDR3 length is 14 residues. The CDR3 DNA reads TGTGCCAGCAGTGACGGGACAGGGGTTCAGCCCCAGCATTTT. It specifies CASSDGTGVQPQHF.

The CDR3 DNA reads TGTGCCAGCTCATCGCCTCTAGGGACCTACGAGCAGTACTTC. Residues: CASSSPLGTYEQYF. J is TRBJ2-7 and V is TRBV18; no firm D call. Trimming took 5 bases from V and 2 from J, leaving 13 bases between them. The CDR3 is 14 residues long. Germline CDR1 KGHSH, CDR2 LQKENI.

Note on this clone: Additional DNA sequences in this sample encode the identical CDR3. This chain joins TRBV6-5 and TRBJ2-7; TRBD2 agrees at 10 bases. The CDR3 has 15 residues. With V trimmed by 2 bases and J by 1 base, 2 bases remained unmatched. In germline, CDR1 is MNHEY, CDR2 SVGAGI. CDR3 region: CASSYRTSGSYEQYF. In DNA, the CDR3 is TGTGCCAGCAGTTACAGGACTAGCGGATCCTACGAGCAGTACTTC.

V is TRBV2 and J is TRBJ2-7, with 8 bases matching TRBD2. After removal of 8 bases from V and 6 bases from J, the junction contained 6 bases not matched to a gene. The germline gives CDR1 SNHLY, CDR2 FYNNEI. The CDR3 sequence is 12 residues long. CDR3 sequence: CASGRTSLEQYF. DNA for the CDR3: TGTGCCAGCGGCCGGACTAGCCTCGAGCAGTACTTC.

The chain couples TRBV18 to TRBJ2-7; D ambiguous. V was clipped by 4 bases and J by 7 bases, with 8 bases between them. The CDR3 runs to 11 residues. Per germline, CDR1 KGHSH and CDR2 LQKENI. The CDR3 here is CASSQKSEQYF. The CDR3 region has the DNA TGTGCCAGCTCACAGAAATCTGAGCAGTACTTC.

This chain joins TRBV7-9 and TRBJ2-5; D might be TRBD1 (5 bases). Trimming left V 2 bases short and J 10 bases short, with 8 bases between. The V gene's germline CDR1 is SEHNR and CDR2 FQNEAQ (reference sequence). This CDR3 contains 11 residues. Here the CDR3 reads CASSLQGGQYF. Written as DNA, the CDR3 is TGTGCCAGCAGCTTACAGGGCGGCCAGTACTTC.

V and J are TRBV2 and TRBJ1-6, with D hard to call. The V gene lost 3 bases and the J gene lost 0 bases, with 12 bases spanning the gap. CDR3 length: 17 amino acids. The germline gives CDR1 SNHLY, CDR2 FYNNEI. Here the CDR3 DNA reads TGTGCCAGCAGTGATGGGTTACGGAGCTCCTATAATTCACCCCTCCACTTT. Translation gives CASSDGLRSSYNSPLHF.

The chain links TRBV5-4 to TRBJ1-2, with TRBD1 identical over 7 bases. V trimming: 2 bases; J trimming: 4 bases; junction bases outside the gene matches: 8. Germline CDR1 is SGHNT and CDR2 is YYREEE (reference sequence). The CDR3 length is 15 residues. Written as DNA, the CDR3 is TGTGCCAGCAGCTTAGGAGACAGGGACCCCTATGGCTACACCTTC. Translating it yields CASSLGDRDPYGYTF.

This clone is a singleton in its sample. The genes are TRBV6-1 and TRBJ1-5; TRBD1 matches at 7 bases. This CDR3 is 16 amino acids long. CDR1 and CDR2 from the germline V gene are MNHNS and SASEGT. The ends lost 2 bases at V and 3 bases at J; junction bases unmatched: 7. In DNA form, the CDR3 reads TGTGCCAGCAGTGAAAGGGCAGGGGGTTTCAATCAGCCCCAGCATTTT. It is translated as CASSERAGGFNQPQHF.

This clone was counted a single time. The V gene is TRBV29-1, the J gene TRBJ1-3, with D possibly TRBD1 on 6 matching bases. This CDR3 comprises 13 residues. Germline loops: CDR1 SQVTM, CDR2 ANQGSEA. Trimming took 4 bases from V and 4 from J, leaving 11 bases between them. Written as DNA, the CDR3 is TGCAGCGTTGGAGGGGGGGTCGGAAACACCATATATTTT. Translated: CSVGGGVGNTIYF.